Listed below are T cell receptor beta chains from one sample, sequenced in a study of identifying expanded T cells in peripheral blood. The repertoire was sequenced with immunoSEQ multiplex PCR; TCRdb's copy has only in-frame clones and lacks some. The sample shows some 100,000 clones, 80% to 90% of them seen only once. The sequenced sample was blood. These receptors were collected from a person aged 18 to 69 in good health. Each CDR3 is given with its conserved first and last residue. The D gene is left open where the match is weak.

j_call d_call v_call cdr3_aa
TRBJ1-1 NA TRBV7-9 CASSLNRDTEAFF
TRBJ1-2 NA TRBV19 CASGRYGYTF
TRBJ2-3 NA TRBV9 CASSVGRTPSTDTQYF
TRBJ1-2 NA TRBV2 CASSDSWQPFNYGYTF
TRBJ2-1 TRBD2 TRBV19 CASWGASGRLF
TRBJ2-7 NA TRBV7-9 CASSLGFYEQYF
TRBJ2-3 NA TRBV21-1 CASSKESTSGGIQYTDTQYF
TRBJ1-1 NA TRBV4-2 CASSQETQGEAFF
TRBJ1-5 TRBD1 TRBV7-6 CASSRDSGVKNQPQHF
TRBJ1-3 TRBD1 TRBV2 CASSGQGFGNTIYF
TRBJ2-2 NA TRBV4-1 CASSLWAGQNTGELFF
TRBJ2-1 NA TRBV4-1 CASSQDGLSMQFF
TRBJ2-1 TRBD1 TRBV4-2 CASSQGTGFFEQFF
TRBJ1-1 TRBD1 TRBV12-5 CASGPQGAYTEAFF
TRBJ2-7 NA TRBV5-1 CASSSPGESYEQYF
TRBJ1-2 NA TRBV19 CASSPVGREVKTF
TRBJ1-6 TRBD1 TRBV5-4 CASSPGTGVRNNSPLHF
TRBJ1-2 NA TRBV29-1 CSVRGGEEGYTF
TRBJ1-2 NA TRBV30 CAWSVKGSYGYTF
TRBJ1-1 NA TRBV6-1 CASSEVPEANTEAFF
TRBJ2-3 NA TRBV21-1 CASSKAIERGPDTQYF
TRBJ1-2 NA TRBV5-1 CASSLEDDRLGGYTF
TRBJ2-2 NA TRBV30 CAWSFPSIAGELFF
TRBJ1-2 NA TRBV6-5 CASSRGSPNYGYTF
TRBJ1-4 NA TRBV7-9 CASSLDWLGEKLFF
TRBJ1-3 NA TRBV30 CAWRQQGLSGNTIYF
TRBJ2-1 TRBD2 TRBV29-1 CSVAVSRTGGLEQFF
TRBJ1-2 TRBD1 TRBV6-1 CASRVTGSYGYTF
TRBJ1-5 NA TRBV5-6 CASSDRGGFQPQHF
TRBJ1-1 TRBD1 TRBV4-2 CASSQSGGTGGTEAFF
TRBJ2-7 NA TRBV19 CASSQGASRQGGGGQYF
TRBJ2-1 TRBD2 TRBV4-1 CASSWRENYNEQFF
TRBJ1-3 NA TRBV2 CASSLDRTNTIYF
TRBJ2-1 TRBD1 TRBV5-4 CASSFSGGNEQFF
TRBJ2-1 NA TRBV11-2 CASSRTGTLTYNEQFF
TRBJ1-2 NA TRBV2 CASKGGSNYGYTF
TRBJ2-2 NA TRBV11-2 CASSPRRGATGELFF
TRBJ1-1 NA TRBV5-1 CASSLDGNYQNTEAFF
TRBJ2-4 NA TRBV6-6 CASSPRGDGPKNIQYF
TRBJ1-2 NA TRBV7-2 CASSLASDSFIYGYTF
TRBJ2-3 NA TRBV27 CASRRLMSTDTQYF
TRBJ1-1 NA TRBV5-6 CASSLGQQMNTEAFF
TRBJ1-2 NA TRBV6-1 CASSDLGTGYGYTF
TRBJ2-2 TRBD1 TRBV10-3 CAISDLRDRETGELFF
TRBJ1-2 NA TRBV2 CASSQGENYGYTF
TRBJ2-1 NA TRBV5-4 CASSLPAGSYNEQFF
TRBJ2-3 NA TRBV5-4 CASSLGGVSTDTQYF
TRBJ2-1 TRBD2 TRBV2 CASSEPLAGGRNEQFF
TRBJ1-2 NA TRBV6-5 CASRPAGGRDYGYTF
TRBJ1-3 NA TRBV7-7 CASSPGTHGNTIYF
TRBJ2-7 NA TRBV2 CASRRVDPPTTGSEQYF
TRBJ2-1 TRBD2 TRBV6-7 CASSEEAGGPNEQFF